Following are 10 T cell receptor beta chains from one sample sequenced in a study of radiation and T cells in renal cell carcinoma. Sequenced by immunoSEQ multiplex PCR; TCRdb stores in-frame clones only, minus some. The sample has tens of thousands of clones, more than 60% seen once; the top ten hold about 7.1%. Noted time point: baseline pretreatment blood. The treatment denotes: 15 Gy SBRT to primary tumor, nephrectomy 4 weeks later. This sample comprised blood, obtained from a patient whose treatment included radiotherapy and nephrectomy. The receptors derive from a man in his fifties or sixties with renal cell carcinoma.

The chain combines TRBV30 with TRBJ1-2; D is undetermined. V was trimmed by 0 bases and J by 1 base, leaving 6 bases between them. The germline gives CDR1 GTSNPN, CDR2 SVGIG (reference sequence). The CDR3 is made up of 13 amino acids. CDR3 sequence: CAWSVGINYGYTF. In DNA, the CDR3 is TGTGCCTGGAGTGTAGGCATTAACTATGGCTACACCTTC.

V is TRBV5-4 and J is TRBJ1-4; 9 bases are shared with TRBD1. CDR3 length: 15 amino acids. Germline CDR1 and CDR2: SGHNT and YYREEE (reference sequence). Trimming cost V 0 bases and J 13 bases; bases outside gene matches: 10. The chain's CDR3 is CASSLEGTGNVRLFF. In nucleotides, the CDR3 is TGTGCCAGCAGCTTGGAGGGGACAGGGAACGTCAGACTGTTTTTT.

The V gene is TRBV5-1, the J gene TRBJ1-2; no definite D call. This CDR3 is built from 16 residues. The ends were cut back, 2 bases at V and 0 bases at J, with 14 bases in the middle. From germline, CDR1 is SGHRS and CDR2 YFSETQ. The CDR3: CASSLGPVNANYGYTF. CDR3 bases: TGCGCCAGCAGCTTAGGCCCGGTAAACGCTAACTATGGCTACACCTTC. The whole variable domain, remainder taken from reference TRBV5-1 and TRBJ1-2, is KAGVTQTPRYLIKTRGQQVTLSCSPISGHRSVSWYQQTPGQGLQFLFEYFSETQRNKGNFPGRFSGRQFSNSRSEMNVSTLELGDSALYLCASSLGPVNANYGYTFGSGTRLTVV.

The chain recombines TRBV6-5 with TRBJ2-7; weak D call: TRBD1 (6 bases). The CDR3 totals 14 residues. From germline, CDR1 is MNHEY and CDR2 SVGAGI. V was clipped by 2 bases and J by 2 bases, with 10 bases between them. DNA of the CDR3: TGTGCCAGCAGTTACAATCAGGGGCCCTACGAGCAGTACTTC. Translated, it gives CASSYNQGPYEQYF.

The gene calls are TRBV7-2 and TRBJ2-7; D is perhaps TRBD1 (6 bases). CDR3 size: 14 residues. The ends were cut back, 4 bases at V and 2 bases at J, with 12 bases in the middle. Per germline, CDR1 SGHTA and CDR2 FQGNSA. The CDR3 loop is CASSSQGTAYEQYF. The CDR3 DNA follows: TGTGCCAGCAGCTCACAGGGAACGGCCTACGAGCAGTACTTC.

The CDR3 is CASALGPNSYEQYV. The CDR3 coding sequence is TGTGCCAGCGCACTAGGGCCCAACTCCTACGAGCAGTACGTC. The chain joins TRBV11-3 to TRBJ2-7; a weak D match, TRBD2 (5 bases). V was trimmed by 8 bases and J by 0 bases, leaving 14 bases between them. The CDR3 covers 14 residues. Per germline, CDR1 SGHNT and CDR2 YENEEA.

The chain joins TRBV18 to TRBJ1-4; a possible D gene is TRBD1 (6 bases). The V gene's germline CDR1 is KGHSH and CDR2 LQKENI. This CDR3 has 15 amino acids. Trimming took off 0 bases at V and 10 bases at J, with 15 bases between the two ends. The CDR3 is CASSPPSQGVVKLFF. The DNA of the CDR3 is TGTGCCAGCTCACCACCGTCACAGGGAGTAGTAAAACTGTTTTTT.

The CDR3 here is CASSPGTDLRQYV. Here the CDR3 DNA reads TGTGCCAGCAGCCCAGGGACGGACCTTAGGCAGTACGTC. The V gene is TRBV11-2, the J gene TRBJ2-7; D is perhaps TRBD1 or TRBD2 (5 bases each). Trimming left V 5 bases short and J 9 bases short, with 17 bases between. The CDR3 loop spans 13 amino acids. The germline V gene has CDR1 SGHAT and CDR2 FQNNGV.

V usage is TRBV11-2 and J usage is TRBJ1-5, with 8 bases matching TRBD1. With 4 bases clipped from V and 12 bases from J, the junction kept 5 bases outside the gene matches. The CDR3 covers 12 residues. The germline CDR1 and CDR2 sequences are SGHAT and FQNNGV. CDR3 sequence reads: CASSSTGTGQHF. CDR3 DNA sequence: TGTGCCAGCAGCTCAACCGGGACAGGCCAGCATTTT.

The genes are TRBV27 and TRBJ1-4; no firm D call. Trimming removed 4 bases from V and 3 bases from J, with 12 bases in between. CDR3 length equals 15 residues. CDR1 is MNHEY and CDR2 is SMNVEV in the germline V gene (reference sequence). The CDR3 sequence is CASSYSGQSNEKLFF. CDR3 coding DNA: TGTGCCAGCAGTTATTCCGGGCAGTCTAATGAAAAACTGTTTTTT.